This TCR beta chain comes out of a study of T cell responses to AZD1222 COVID-19 vaccine. Findings and caveats of the study: Reports indicate that nearly half of spike-specific TCRs are directed at unmutated variant regions. Only a handful of individuals given AZD1222 were seropositive at baseline. Mostly white British, mostly female donors; authors suggested clonal diversity may be underestimated.

Here immunoSEQ multiplex PCR was the method, and the copy in TCRdb shows in-frame clones only, minus some. The top ten clones hold around 1% of a sample with over 150,000 clones, 90% to 95% of them seen once. With V trimmed by 4 bases and J by 5 bases, 8 bases remained unmatched. CDR3 length: 15 amino acids. Per the germline V gene, CDR1 is SNHLY and CDR2 is FYNNEI. Comment on this clone: Its antigen is currently unknown.

This chain joins TRBV2 and TRBJ1-1; the match to TRBD1 covers 9 bases. This specimen was peripheral blood, taken 28 days after the second AZD1222 dose. The source is an adult who received the AZD1222 COVID-19 vaccine. The CDR3 DNA follows: TGTGCCAGCAGTGTGACAGGGGGTCTGTGGACTGAAGCTTTCTTT. This gives the protein CASSVTGGLWTEAFF.